What follows are 13 T cell receptor beta chains derived from one specimen sequenced in a study of T-cell memory formation after mild COVID-19. TCRdb passed the 5' RACE reads through MiXCR, listing each CDR3 protein once. The sample comprises around 450,000 distinct CDR3 sequences, around 20% of which are singletons, and around 8.4% rests with the top ten. Sequencing was carried out using PBMCs or a T cell subset sorted from them (not recorded which). These receptors were collected from an adult woman who had mild COVID-19 (a few samples of this study predate the infection). Cell type and time point are not known.

This clonotype appeared a few times. The chain is built from TRBV7-8 and TRBJ2-5, with TRBD2 matching 15 bases. The trim removed 8 bases at V and 2 bases at J, leaving 12 bases unmatched. This CDR3 is 18 amino acids long. CDR1 and CDR2 from the germline V gene are SGHVS and FQNEAQ. CDR3 nucleotides: TGTGCCAGCTCCCCTGGTAGGACTAGCGGGAGGGGACAAGAGACCCAGTACTTC. Encoded protein: CASSPGRTSGRGQETQYF. The full variable domain, with the rest looked up from reference TRBV7-8 and TRBJ2-5, is GAGVSQSPRYKVAKRGQDVALRCDPISGHVSLFWYQQALGQGPEFLTYFQNEAQLDKSGLPSDRFFAERPEGSVSTLKIQRTQQEDSAVYLCASSPGRTSGRGQETQYFGPGTRLLVL.

This clonotype was detected ten times or more. This chain joins TRBV5-1 and TRBJ2-2; no reliable D call. The germline CDR1 and CDR2 sequences are SGHRS and YFSETQ. V lost 4 bases and J 1 base, leaving 5 bases between the germline ends. The CDR3 totals 13 residues. The CDR3: CASSQVNTGELFF. The CDR3 DNA is TGCGCCAGCAGCCAAGTGAACACCGGGGAGCTGTTTTTT.

V usage is TRBV12-3 or TRBV12-4 and J usage is TRBJ2-7; perhaps D is TRBD1 or TRBD2 (5 bases each). This CDR3 region has 14 residues. Trimming removed 6 bases at V and 9 bases at J, with 21 bases between. This CDR3 reads CASSTGTIPVGQYF. For the CDR3, the DNA is TGTGCCAGCAGCACCGGGACCATCCCTGTCGGGCAGTACTTC.

The J gene is TRBJ2-2, the V gene TRBV7-3; 9 bases are shared with TRBD2. The germline V gene has CDR1 SGHTA and CDR2 FQGTGA. The CDR3 is made up of 14 amino acids. V trimming: 8 bases; J trimming: 3 bases; junction bases outside the gene matches: 4. The DNA of the CDR3 is TGTGCCAGCGCTAGCGGGATAGACACCGGGGAGCTGTTTTTT. This gives the protein CASASGIDTGELFF.

The V gene is TRBV12-3 or TRBV12-4, the J gene TRBJ2-5, with D possibly called TRBD1 or TRBD2 (6 bases each). V lost 6 bases, J lost 4 bases, and 21 bases lay in between. The CDR3 sequence is 16 residues long. CDR3 DNA sequence: TGTGCCAGCAGCCCCCCCCTCGGAGGGGGGAGAGAGACCCAGTACTTC. Protein product: CASSPPLGGGRETQYF.

The chain employs TRBV6-5 and TRBJ1-2; 10 bases fit TRBD1. The CDR3 spans 15 residues. Unmatched junction bases numbered 9, after V lost 6 bases and J lost 5 bases. In germline, CDR1 is MNHEY, CDR2 SVGAGI. In nucleotides, the CDR3 is TGTGCCAGCAGGGCCCTCGACAGGGGGCTTTATGGCTACACCTTC. Amino acids: CASRALDRGLYGYTF.

This clonotype appeared a few times. The rearrangement links TRBV9 to TRBJ1-2, with 10 bases fitting TRBD1. CDR1 is SGDLS and CDR2 is YYNGEE in the germline V gene. The CDR3 is made up of 15 amino acids. With 4 bases clipped from V and 2 bases from J, the junction kept 5 bases outside the gene matches. CDR3 bases: TGTGCCAGCAGCCCCGCGGGACAGGGGAACTATGGCTACACCTTC. This sequence encodes CASSPAGQGNYGYTF. The full variable domain, its missing parts supplied by reference TRBV9 and TRBJ1-2, is DSGVTQTPKHLITATGQRVTLRCSPRSGDLSVYWYQQSLDQGLQFLIQYYNGEERAKGNILERFSAQQFPDLHSELNLSSLELGDSALYFCASSPAGQGNYGYTFGSGTRLTVV.

This clonotype was recorded a few times. The chain employs TRBV6-5 and TRBJ1-6; D gene uncertain. Germline V gives CDR1 MNHEY, CDR2 SVGAGI. V lost 6 bases and J lost 8, with 17 bases in between. The CDR3 sequence is 15 residues long. The CDR3 sequence is CASRPPKGRDSPLHF. Here the CDR3 DNA reads TGTGCCAGCAGACCCCCAAAGGGAAGGGATTCACCCCTCCACTTT.

The CDR3 nucleotides read TGTGCCAGCAGCCGCATTGAAGGGGCAGGAGAGCAGTTCTTC. It specifies CASSRIEGAGEQFF. This chain connects TRBV11-3 to TRBJ2-1; weak D call: TRBD1 (5 bases). The CDR3 length is 14 residues. Per the germline V gene, CDR1 is SGHNT and CDR2 is YENEEA. The V end lost 5 bases, the J end lost 10 bases, and 18 bases lay between the germline ends.

This clonotype was counted only a few times. The V call is TRBV7-6, the J call TRBJ1-4, with D perhaps matching TRBD1 (5 bases). The germline V and J ends were trimmed by 4 bases and 3 bases, with 12 bases remaining between them. This CDR3 spans 15 amino acids. The V gene's germline CDR1 is SGHVS and CDR2 FNYEAQ. CDR3 region: CASSSLDNPNEKLFF. CDR3 coding DNA: TGTGCCAGCAGCTCCTTGGACAACCCTAATGAAAAACTGTTTTTT.

J is TRBJ2-7 and V is TRBV11-1, with a weak D call TRBD1 (5 bases). CDR1 SGHAT and CDR2 FQDESV come from the germline V gene (reference sequence). V lost 5 bases to trimming and J lost 2 bases, with 13 bases between them. This CDR3 is 14 amino acids long. The CDR3 loop is CASSARQTPYEQYF. For the CDR3, the DNA is TGTGCCAGCAGCGCCCGACAGACCCCCTACGAGCAGTACTTC.

This clonotype turned up a few times. The chain employs TRBV5-1 and TRBJ1-5; maybe TRBD1 (5 bases). CDR3 length: 14 amino acids. Germline loops: CDR1 SGHRS, CDR2 YFSETQ. V lost 0 bases, J lost 5 bases, and 9 bases lay in between. CDR3 bases: TGCGCCAGCAGCTTGGGACAGCAGGATCAGCCCCAGCATTTT. This gives the protein CASSLGQQDQPQHF.

A few counts support this clonotype. The CDR3 DNA reads as TGTGCCAGCAGCGCCGGGACAGGCAACACAGATACGCAGTATTTT. The encoded protein is CASSAGTGNTDTQYF. The chain is built from TRBV9 and TRBJ2-3; 8 nucleotides agree with TRBD1. This CDR3 comprises 15 residues. Losses at the gene ends were 3 bases for V and 2 bases for J; bases not matched to a gene: 5. Looked up from germline, CDR1 is SGDLS and CDR2 is YYNGEE.